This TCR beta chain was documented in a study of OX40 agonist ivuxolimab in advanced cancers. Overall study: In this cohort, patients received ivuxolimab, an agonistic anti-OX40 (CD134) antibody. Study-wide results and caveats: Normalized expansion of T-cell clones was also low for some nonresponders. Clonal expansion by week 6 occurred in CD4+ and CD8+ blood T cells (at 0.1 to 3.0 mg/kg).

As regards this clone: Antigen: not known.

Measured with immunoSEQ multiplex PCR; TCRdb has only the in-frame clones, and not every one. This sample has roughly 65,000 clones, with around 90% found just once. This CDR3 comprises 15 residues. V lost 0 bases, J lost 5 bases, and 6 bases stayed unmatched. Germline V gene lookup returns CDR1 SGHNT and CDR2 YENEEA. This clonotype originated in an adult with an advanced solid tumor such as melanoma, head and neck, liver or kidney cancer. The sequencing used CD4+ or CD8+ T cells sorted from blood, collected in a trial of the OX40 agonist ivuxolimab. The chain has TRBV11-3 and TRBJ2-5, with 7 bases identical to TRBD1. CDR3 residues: CASSLDRGLGETQYF. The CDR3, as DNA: TGTGCCAGCAGCTTAGATAGGGGGCTGGGGGAGACCCAGTACTTC.